This TCR beta chain was recorded in a study of early T cells in non-severe SARS-CoV-2 infection. On the study more broadly: Chains stayed unpaired after sequencing of bulk RNA from unsorted whole blood. General observations from the study: The VDJdb matching leaned toward anti-spike CD8 responses and overlooked private and CD4 specificities.

Comments on this clonotype: Antigen specificity is unknown.

CDR3 length: 15 residues. Trimming shortened V by 4 bases and J by 4 bases, and 14 bases separated the two germline ends. Germline lookup yields CDR1 LGHDT and CDR2 YNNKEL (reference sequence). Molecules of cDNA were individually given unique molecular identifiers that were attached to them. One entry per CDR3 protein results from TCRdb running MiXCR on the 5' RACE reads. Among 35,000 to 45,000 distinct CDR3 sequences, over 9% were seen once, and the ten largest hold roughly a sixth. The TCR comes from an adult who was a healthcare worker with PCR-confirmed SARS-CoV-2 infection or an uninfected control (not recorded which). Input material: whole blood. The chain has TRBV3-1 and TRBJ1-3, with D possibly TRBD1 on 6 matching bases. CDR3 DNA: TGTGCCAGCAGCCCGACAGGCAACCTGGGAAACACCATATATTTT. This sequence encodes CASSPTGNLGNTIYF.